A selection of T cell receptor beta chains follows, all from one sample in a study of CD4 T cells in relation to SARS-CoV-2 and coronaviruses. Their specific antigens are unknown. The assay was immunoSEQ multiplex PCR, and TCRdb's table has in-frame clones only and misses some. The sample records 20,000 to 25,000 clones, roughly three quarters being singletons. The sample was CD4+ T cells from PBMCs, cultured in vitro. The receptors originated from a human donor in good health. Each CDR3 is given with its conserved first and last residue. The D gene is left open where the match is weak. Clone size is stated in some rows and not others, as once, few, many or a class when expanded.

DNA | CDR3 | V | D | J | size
TGTGCCAGCAGTTTTCTTTTGGCAGAAGTTGAAGCTTTCTTT | CASSFLLAEVEAFF | TRBV28 | - | TRBJ1-1 | once
TGTGCCAGCTTGGGGCAGAAAGAGACCCAGTACTTC | CASLGQKETQYF | TRBV12-3/TRBV12-4 | - | TRBJ2-5 | once
TGTGCCAGCAGTTACAGGGAGTATAGGGAGACCCAGTACTTC | CASSYREYRETQYF | TRBV6-5 | - | TRBJ2-5 | -
TGTGCCACCCCGTCCGAGGGTCGACTAGCGGGAGGGCCGGATTACAATGAGCAGTTCTTC | CATPSEGRLAGGPDYNEQFF | TRBV6-4 | TRBD2 | TRBJ2-1 | -
TGTGCCACCAGGAAAAGCGGGAGGGGCGGCAATGAGCAGTTCTTC | CATRKSGRGGNEQFF | TRBV24-1 | TRBD2 | TRBJ2-1 | -
TGTGCCAGTAGGACTGGATCTAACACCGGGGAGCTGTTTTTT | CASRTGSNTGELFF | TRBV19 | - | TRBJ2-2 | few
TGTGCCAGCAGTCCCTCACTAGCGGGAGGGGGCAATGAGCAGTTCTTC | CASSPSLAGGGNEQFF | TRBV6-2/TRBV6-3 | TRBD2 | TRBJ2-1 | -
TGTGCCAGCTCTCCTGGGGCCAACGTCCTGACTTTC | CASSPGANVLTF | TRBV12-3/TRBV12-4 | - | TRBJ2-6 | -
TGCGCCAGCAGCCGTCCCGGCGGCAGATCCCAAATAACTAGCACAGATACGCAGTATTTT | CASSRPGGRSQITSTDTQYF | TRBV4-1 | - | TRBJ2-3 | -
TGTGCCACCAGAACCTACGAAAGGGACACTGAAGCTTTCTTT | CATRTYERDTEAFF | TRBV27 | - | TRBJ1-1 | -
TGTGCGGCGGGGGCCCGCTCTGGGGCCAACGTCCTGACTTTC | CAAGARSGANVLTF | TRBV24-1 | - | TRBJ2-6 | -
TGTGCCAGCAGTTCTACTCTCCCCAGACAGATCTCTGGAAACACCATATATTTT | CASSSTLPRQISGNTIYF | TRBV6-2/TRBV6-3 | - | TRBJ1-3 | few
TGTGCCAGCAGCCCGCGACAGGGACATTACGAGCAGTACTTC | CASSPRQGHYEQYF | TRBV3-1/TRBV3-2 | TRBD1 | TRBJ2-7 | -
TGCGCCAGCAGTGAGTTTCGGGATTCCAATCAGCCCCAGCATTTT | CASSEFRDSNQPQHF | TRBV10-2 | - | TRBJ1-5 | -
TGTGCCAGTAGTATAGGCCCGAGCAATCAGCCCCAGCATTTT | CASSIGPSNQPQHF | TRBV19 | - | TRBJ1-5 | -
TGCGCCAGCAGTTCCGACGCGGGCCCTGGAAACACCATATATTTT | CASSSDAGPGNTIYF | TRBV5-1 | - | TRBJ1-3 | -
TGTGCCAGCTCACCACCCCGAGTGAGCTCCTACAATGAGCAGTTCTTC | CASSPPRVSSYNEQFF | TRBV18 | - | TRBJ2-1 | -